This T cell receptor beta chain was recovered during a study of blood T cell repertoires in COVID-19. Study as a whole: Italy, Spain and the United States were the sources of the convalescent and acute COVID-19 samples. The cDNA or gDNA used as material had been derived from T cells, B-cell-depleted T cells, or PBMCs.

The V end was cut by 3 bases, the J end by 4 bases, with 9 bases between. Germline CDR1 is SQVTM and CDR2 is ANQGSEA. The length of the CDR3 is 12 residues. Authors' data handling: Counts of nucleated cells, estimated from reference gene primer amplification, were obtained. The data were produced by immunoSEQ multiplex PCR, yet TCRdb's version contains in-frame clones alone and is incomplete. V, J and clone size are taken as reported in that table, and D and trimming were inferred from the DNA itself. The table has some 200,000 clones, around nine tenths seen once. In this sample, this clone turned up once.

This sequence joins TRBV29-1 and TRBJ1-2; D call uncertain. Sequencing input: peripheral blood. The source is a woman younger than 30 who had recovered from COVID-19. CDR3 nucleotides: TGCAGCGTTGAGGAGGGCAGCTATGGCTACACCTTC. Translating it yields CSVEEGSYGYTF.